This is a list of T cell receptor beta chains from one sample in a study of siplizumab effects on memory and regulatory T cells. Their cognate antigens are unknown. Profiled with immunoSEQ multiplex PCR; TCRdb holds only in-frame clones, not every one. The sample has roughly 7,100 clones; just over 35% are singletons. The material sequenced was CFSE-low (dividing) CD8+ T cells sorted from an allogeneic mixed lymphocyte reaction. Receptor source: a human donor in good health; the cells came from an allogeneic mixed lymphocyte reaction. Each CDR3 is given with its conserved first and last residue. The order of the fields is V gene, CDR3 protein.

>TRBV28
CASSYGSGSGYEQYF
>TRBV6-6
CASSYPDAEQFF
>TRBV29-1
CSVDFWGSGNTIYF
>TRBV29-1
CSVLGQGQGDTQYF
>TRBV5-1
CASSLVSDTQYF
>TRBV27
CASSPPGNYEQYF
>TRBV7-9
CASSSGTGFYEQYF
>TRBV27
CASSFLPGQTFTDTQYF
>TRBV28
CASSFQGSGGDGYTF
>TRBV5-3
CASSLWRGEKLFF
>TRBV7-6
CASSGGTDTQYF
>TRBV9
CASSSETPTYEQYF
>TRBV29-1
CSAVTGGAEKLFF
>TRBV9
CASGNHPGQGSYNEQFF
>TRBV5-6
CATTRGQSYEQYF
>TRBV7-9
CASSSTLDYYEQYF
>TRBV7-9
CASSSNSGPSGNTIYF
>TRBV9
CASSVGGTSPDTQYF
>TRBV7-3
CASSSSRTETQYF
>TRBV30
CAWRNRQWSGNTIYF
>TRBV27
CASSLLAGVLISSTDTQYF
>TRBV29-1
CSVEGQGSSYEQYF
>TRBV7-6
CASSLWWGGASSGANVLTF
>TRBV4-1
CASSQDGGSTEAFF
>TRBV29-1
CSVVKGNSYEQYF
>TRBV19
CASSIGGGATNTEAFF
>TRBV4-3
CASSQDRGYEQYF
>TRBV7-6
CATTRGQSYEQYF
>TRBV6-6
CASSYGFGTEAFF
>TRBV19
CASSIVSGVGNTIYF
>TRBV4-2
CASSGYRDTREGPNYGYTF
>TRBV19
CASSMGTGGWTEAFF
>TRBV6-6
CASSYTSGGYNEQFF
>TRBV27
CASSSGLAGYYEQYF
>TRBV2
CASSGGQGRDEQFF
>TRBV4-1
CASTGAKNIQYF
>TRBV9
CASSPRGDDTEAFF
>TRBV28
CASGLITNYGYTF
>TRBV5-6
CASSLGADYEQYF
>TRBV4-2
CASSQDRTGGNQPQHF
>TRBV15
CATSTLMSGTEAFF
>TRBV7-2
CASTLIGGAGELFF
>TRBV6-1
CASSVGTSYEQYF
>TRBV9
CASSAGQGRGAFF
>TRBV28
CASSLIAYEQYF
>TRBV6-6
CASSYGTGGVYEQYF
>TRBV19
CASSILGGLAGYNEQFF
>TRBV4-1
CASSQTGGNEQFF
>TRBV29-1
CSVCNPGAAGELFF
>TRBV7-9
CASQTMDDDQPQHF
>TRBV11-2
CASSRKGRELGNQPQHF
>TRBV6-1
CASSEFRTSYEQYF
>TRBV6-6
CASEAGGYLEQYF
>TRBV4-2
CASSQESGPGLAGTTDTQYF
>TRBV2
CASSEGPANSYEQYF
>TRBV19
CASSPGSDYNEQFF
>TRBV2
CASGDDIMNTEAFF
>TRBV28
CASTPVGANNSPLHF
>TRBV9
CASSVDAEETQYF
>TRBV6-1
CASSEGPYENYGYTF